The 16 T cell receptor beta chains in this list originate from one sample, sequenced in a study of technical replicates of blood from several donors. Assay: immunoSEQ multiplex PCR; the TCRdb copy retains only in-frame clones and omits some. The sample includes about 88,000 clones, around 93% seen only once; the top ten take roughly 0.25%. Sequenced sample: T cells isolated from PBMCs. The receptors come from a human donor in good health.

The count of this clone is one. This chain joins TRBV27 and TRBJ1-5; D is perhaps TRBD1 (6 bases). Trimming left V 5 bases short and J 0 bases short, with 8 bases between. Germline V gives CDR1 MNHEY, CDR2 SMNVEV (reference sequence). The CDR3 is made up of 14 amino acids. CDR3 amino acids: CASSPGDSNQPQHF. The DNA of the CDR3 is TGTGCCAGCAGTCCAGGGGATAGCAATCAGCCCCAGCATTTT.

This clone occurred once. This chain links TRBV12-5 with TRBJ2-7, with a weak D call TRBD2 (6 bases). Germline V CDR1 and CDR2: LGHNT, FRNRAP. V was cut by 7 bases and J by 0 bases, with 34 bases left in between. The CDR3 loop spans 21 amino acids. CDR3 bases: TGTGCTAGTGCCAAAACCGAAGGAGTGCGTGGAGGGATATTGGGCTCCTACGAGCAGTACTTC. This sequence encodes CASAKTEGVRGGILGSYEQYF.

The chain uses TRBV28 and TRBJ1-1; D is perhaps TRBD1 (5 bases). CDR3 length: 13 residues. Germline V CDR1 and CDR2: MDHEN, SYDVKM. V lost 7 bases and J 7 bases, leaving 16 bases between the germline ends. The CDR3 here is CASTLAGGGEAFF. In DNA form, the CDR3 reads TGTGCCAGCACGTTGGCGGGGGGGGGTGAAGCTTTCTTT.

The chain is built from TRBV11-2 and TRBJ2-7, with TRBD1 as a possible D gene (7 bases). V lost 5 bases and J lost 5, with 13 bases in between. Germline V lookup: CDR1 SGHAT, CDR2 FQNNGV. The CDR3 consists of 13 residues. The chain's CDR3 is CASSVGGGDEQYF. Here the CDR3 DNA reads TGTGCCAGCAGCGTAGGAGGGGGCGACGAGCAGTACTTC.

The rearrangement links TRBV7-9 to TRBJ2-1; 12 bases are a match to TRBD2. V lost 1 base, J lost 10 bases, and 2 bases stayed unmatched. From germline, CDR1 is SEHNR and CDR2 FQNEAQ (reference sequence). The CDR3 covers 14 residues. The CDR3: CASSLVLAGGEQFF. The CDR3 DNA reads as TGTGCCAGCAGCTTAGTACTAGCGGGGGGCGAGCAGTTCTTC.

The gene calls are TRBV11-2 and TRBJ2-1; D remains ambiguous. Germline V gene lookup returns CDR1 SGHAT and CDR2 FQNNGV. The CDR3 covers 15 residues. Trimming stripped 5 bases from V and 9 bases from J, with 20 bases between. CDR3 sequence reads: CASSPIEEFLPEQFF. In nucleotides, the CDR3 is TGTGCCAGCAGCCCTATCGAGGAATTCCTGCCTGAGCAGTTCTTC.

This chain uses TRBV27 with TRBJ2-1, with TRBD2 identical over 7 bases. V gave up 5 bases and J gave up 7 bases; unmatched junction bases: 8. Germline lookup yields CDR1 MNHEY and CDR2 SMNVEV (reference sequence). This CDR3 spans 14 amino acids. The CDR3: CASSPYTGGNEQFF. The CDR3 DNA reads TGTGCCAGCAGTCCATATACCGGGGGGAATGAGCAGTTCTTC.

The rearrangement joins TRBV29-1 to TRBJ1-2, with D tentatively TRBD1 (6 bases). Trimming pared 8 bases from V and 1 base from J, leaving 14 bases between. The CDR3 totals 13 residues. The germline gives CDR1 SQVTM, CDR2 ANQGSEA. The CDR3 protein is CSWLGHFNYGYTF. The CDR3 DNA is TGCAGCTGGCTGGGACACTTTAACTATGGCTACACCTTC.

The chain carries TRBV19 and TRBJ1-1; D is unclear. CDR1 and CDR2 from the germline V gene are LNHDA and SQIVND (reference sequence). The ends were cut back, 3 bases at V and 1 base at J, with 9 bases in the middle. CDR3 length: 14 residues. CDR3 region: CASSINAANTEAFF. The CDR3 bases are TGTGCCAGTAGTATTAACGCGGCGAACACTGAAGCTTTCTTT.

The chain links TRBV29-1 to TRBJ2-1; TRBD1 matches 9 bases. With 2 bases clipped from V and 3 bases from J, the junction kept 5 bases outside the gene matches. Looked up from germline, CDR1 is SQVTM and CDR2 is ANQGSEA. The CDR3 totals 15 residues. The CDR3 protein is CSVEPSDRGYNEQFF. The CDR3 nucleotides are TGCAGCGTTGAACCCTCGGACAGGGGCTACAATGAGCAGTTCTTC.

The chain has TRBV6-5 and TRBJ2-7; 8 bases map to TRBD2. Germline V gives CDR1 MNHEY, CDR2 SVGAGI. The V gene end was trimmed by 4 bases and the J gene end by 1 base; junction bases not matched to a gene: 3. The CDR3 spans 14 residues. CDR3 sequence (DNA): TGTGCCAGCAGTTCGGGCGGGGGGTCCTACGAGCAGTACTTC. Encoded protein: CASSSGGGSYEQYF.

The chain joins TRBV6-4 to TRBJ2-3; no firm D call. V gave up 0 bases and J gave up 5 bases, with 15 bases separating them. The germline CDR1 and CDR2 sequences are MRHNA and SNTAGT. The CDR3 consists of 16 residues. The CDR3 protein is CASSDSFRIAKDTQYF. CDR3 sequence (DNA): TGTGCCAGCAGTGACTCGTTTCGAATAGCAAAAGATACGCAGTATTTT.

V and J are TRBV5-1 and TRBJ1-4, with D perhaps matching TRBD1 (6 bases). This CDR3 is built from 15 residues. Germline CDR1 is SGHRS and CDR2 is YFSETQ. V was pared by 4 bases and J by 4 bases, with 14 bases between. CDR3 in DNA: TGCGCCAGCAGCCCCGACAGGCCATATAATGAAAAACTGTTTTTT. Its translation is CASSPDRPYNEKLFF.

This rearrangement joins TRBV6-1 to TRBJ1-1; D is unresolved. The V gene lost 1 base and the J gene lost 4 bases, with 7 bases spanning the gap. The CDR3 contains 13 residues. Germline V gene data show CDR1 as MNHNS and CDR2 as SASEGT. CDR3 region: CASSEERGTEAFF. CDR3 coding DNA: TGTGCCAGCAGTGAAGAACGGGGCACTGAAGCTTTCTTT.

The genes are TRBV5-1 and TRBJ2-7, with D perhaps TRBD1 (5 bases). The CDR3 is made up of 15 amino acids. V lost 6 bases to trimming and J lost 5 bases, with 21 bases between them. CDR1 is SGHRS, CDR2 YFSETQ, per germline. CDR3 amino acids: CASIKGAGLRDEQYF. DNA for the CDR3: TGCGCCAGCATCAAAGGGGCAGGTCTTAGGGACGAGCAGTACTTC.

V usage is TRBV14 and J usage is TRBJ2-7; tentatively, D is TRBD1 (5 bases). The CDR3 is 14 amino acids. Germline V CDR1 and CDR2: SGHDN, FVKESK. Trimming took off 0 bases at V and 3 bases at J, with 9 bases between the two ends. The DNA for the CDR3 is TGTGCCAGCAGCCAAGATCGACAGCTCTACGAGCAGTACTTC. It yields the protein CASSQDRQLYEQYF.